This T cell receptor (beta chain) was observed in a study of shared clonotypes between healthy human individuals. Using immunoSEQ multiplex PCR, the repertoire was profiled, and TCRdb retains in-frame clones only, with some absent. Of roughly 1 million clones in the sample, around four fifths were seen once. The length of the CDR3 is 18 residues. With V trimmed by 4 bases and J by 7 bases, 22 bases remained unmatched. Germline CDR1 reads SGHDT; CDR2 reads YYEEEE. This chain links TRBV5-6 with TRBJ2-5; 7 positions agree with TRBD1. This TCR was sampled from a man younger than 30 in good health. Material for sequencing was memory CD4+ T cells sorted from blood. Subset meaning: CD45RA-negative fraction. CDR3 amino acids: CASSQGFGTEGALTTQYF. The CDR3 region has the DNA TGTGCCAGCAGCCAAGGATTTGGTACTGAGGGGGCGTTGACGACCCAGTACTTC.